This T cell receptor beta chain was recovered during a study of cytomegalovirus exposure and HLA in healthy donors. Study in general: Across under 450 genotyped donors, roughly 80% landed in the Caucasian-associated ancestry cluster. The study's findings and limits: Most TCR beta V segments were productive about 87% or about 30% of the time in an earlier analysis. Some TCR beta chains (more than 150 of them) were listed as cytomegalovirus-associated.

As for this clone: Its antigen is unknown.

PCR used 60 Vbeta primers and 13 Jbeta primers. In the study's own analysis: As a later analysis found, there were 80 million to 90 million unique TCR beta chains, of which approximately 10 million were shared. Using immunoSEQ multiplex PCR, the repertoire was profiled, and TCRdb retains in-frame clones only, with some absent. V and J calls and clone size come straight from that table; D and trimming were deduced from the DNA. The sample shows about 110,000 clones, roughly 68% of them seen only once. This CDR3 is built from 14 residues. Germline CDR1 is MDHEN and CDR2 is SYDVKM. With V trimmed by 5 bases and J by 6 bases, 4 bases remained unmatched.

This receptor was identified in a woman younger than 45 in good health and CMV-seronegative. The chain couples TRBV28 to TRBJ2-7, with TRBD2 matching 13 bases. Specimen: PBMCs. The CDR3 DNA reads as TGTGCCAGCAGTCGACTAGCGGGAGGAACCGAGCAGTACTTC. It codes for CASSRLAGGTEQYF.